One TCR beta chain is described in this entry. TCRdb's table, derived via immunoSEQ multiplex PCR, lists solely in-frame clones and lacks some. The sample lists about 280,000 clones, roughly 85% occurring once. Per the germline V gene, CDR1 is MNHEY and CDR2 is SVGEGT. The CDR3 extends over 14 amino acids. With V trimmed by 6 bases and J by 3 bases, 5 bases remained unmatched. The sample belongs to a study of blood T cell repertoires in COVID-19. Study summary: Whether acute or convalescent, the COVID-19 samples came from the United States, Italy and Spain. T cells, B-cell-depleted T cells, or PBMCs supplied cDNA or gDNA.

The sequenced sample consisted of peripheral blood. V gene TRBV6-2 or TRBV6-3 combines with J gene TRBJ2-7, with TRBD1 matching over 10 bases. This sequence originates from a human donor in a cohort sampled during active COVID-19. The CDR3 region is CASSLDRGNYEQYF. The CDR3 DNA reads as TGTGCCAGCAGCCTGGACAGGGGGAACTACGAGCAGTACTTC.